This TCR beta chain was captured by sequencing in a study of CD8 T cells in ankylosing spondylitis (dated by TCRdb to between 2016 and 2019). About the study as a whole: The study profiled T cell receptor beta repertoires in healthy donors and ankylosing spondylitis patients to find disease-linked TCR variants. Samples of peripheral blood were taken, and for ankylosing spondylitis patients, synovial fluid was collected as well. The full study cohort comprised 20 to 30 ankylosing spondylitis patients and over 95 healthy donors. Beyond this particular receptor, the publication reports: According to the report, matched synovial fluid samples from ankylosing spondylitis patients were significantly enriched for the disease-linked clones. The disease-linked clones had a CD8+ phenotype and were found at relatively low frequencies in peripheral blood. Some motif variants were previously reported in synovial fluid and blood of reactive arthritis patients, suggesting common disease-initiation mechanisms. A TCR beta motif made up of eight highly homologous amino acid variants appeared to be characteristic of blood from ankylosing spondylitis patients.

Instrument used: Illumina HiSeq 2500. Quantitative 5'-RACE with molecular barcodes was the method used to prepare the TCR beta libraries. The source study handled its data this way. A new computational method based on a probabilistic model of VDJ rearrangement was used to identify disease-linked TCR variants. The raw public data were reprocessed by TCRdb itself: fastp quality trimming at Q25, MiXCR clonotype calling, in-frame beta chains only. Each record represents a unique CDR3 protein, reported with the most common genes and DNA among its rows. TCRdb, not the original authors, processed these V and J calls. This sample holds about 500,000 distinct CDR3 sequences; over 4% were observed only once. In total, the top ten clones hold 3% to 4.5% of the sample. CDR1 and CDR2, looked up from the germline V gene, are MNHNS and SASEGT. Between the V and J ends, shortened by 7 bases and 3 bases respectively, the junction contains 18 bases. The cysteine opens and the phenylalanine closes a CDR3 of 15 amino acids. The DNA shown is the 45-base CDR3, in frame from base 1.

This clonotype showed up many times. The specificity of this receptor is unknown. No much larger clone exists at a distance of one base, and base qualities are not known. The TCR sequence derives from a male donor with ankylosing spondylitis. The chain employs TRBV6-1 and TRBJ1-2; TRBD1 is a possible D gene, resting on 5 matching bases. The material sequenced was blood, either unsorted or a sorted T cell fraction (not recorded which). The DNA reads TGTGCCAGCATCACTTGGCCTCCCAGGGACTATGGCTACACCTTC. The encoded protein is CASITWPPRDYGYTF.